These T cell receptor beta chains were read from a single sample in a study of shared clonotypes between healthy human individuals. Repertoires were generated with immunoSEQ multiplex PCR, while TCRdb's copy carries only in-frame clones and drops some. This sample has more than 2,000,000 clones, with approximately 95% found just once. The sequencing input was naive CD4+ T cells from PBMCs. All receptors come from a man between 18 and 29 years old in good health. Some clones in this sample may be carry-over from other donors' samples. Both conserved end residues are part of each CDR3. D genes are given only for firm matches. Clone size is shown for a subset of rows, as once, few, many or a class of expanded clone.

V gene,J gene,D gene,clone size,CDR3 protein,CDR3 DNA
TRBV9,TRBJ2-3,TRBD2,.,CASSGTRSTDTQYF,TGTGCCAGCAGCGGGACTAGGTCGACAGATACGCAGTATTTT
TRBV18,TRBJ1-3,.,.,CASSPPTSGNTIYF,TGTGCCAGCTCACCACCGACCTCTGGAAACACCATATATTTT
TRBV28,TRBJ1-5,.,.,CASSLIGSNQPQHF,TGTGCCAGCAGTTTAATAGGTAGCAATCAGCCCCAGCATTTT
TRBV6-1,TRBJ1-1,.,few,CASSVAPGNTEAFF,TGTGCCAGCAGTGTGGCTCCAGGGAACACTGAAGCTTTCTTT
TRBV5-4,TRBJ1-4,.,.,CASSGPGNGKLFF,TGTGCCAGCAGCGGGCCGGGAAATGGGAAACTGTTTTTT
TRBV7-3,TRBJ1-5,.,few,CASSLFGDSNQPQHF,TGTGCCAGCAGCTTATTTGGAGATAGCAATCAGCCCCAGCATTTT
TRBV28,TRBJ1-2,TRBD1,.,CASSLNPSAGGYGYTF,TGTGCCAGCAGTTTAAACCCAAGCGCAGGGGGCTATGGCTACACCTTC
TRBV5-1,TRBJ2-7,TRBD2,once,CASSFSGSGGYEQYF,TGCGCCAGCAGCTTTAGCGGGAGTGGGGGCTACGAGCAGTACTTC
TRBV15,TRBJ2-1,TRBD2,.,CATGSGVLNEQFF,TGTGCCACCGGGAGCGGGGTCCTCAATGAGCAGTTCTTC
TRBV11-2,TRBJ2-7,TRBD2,.,CASTLSSGSYEQYF,TGTGCCAGCACCTTATCTAGCGGGAGCTACGAGCAGTACTTC
TRBV27,TRBJ1-5,TRBD1,.,CASSLPPPPRDRPELDHSNQPQHF,TGTGCCAGCAGTTTGCCTCCCCCCCCGCGGGACAGGCCGGAGTTGGACCATAGCAATCAGCCCCAGCATTTT
TRBV28,TRBJ1-2,.,.,CASSLGAAPGVYGYTF,TGTGCCAGCAGCTTAGGGGCAGCCCCGGGTGTTTATGGCTACACCTTC
TRBV14,TRBJ2-3,.,once,CASSQEEWRGTQYF,TGTGCCAGCAGCCAAGAAGAATGGCGGGGTACGCAGTATTTT
TRBV2,TRBJ2-7,.,.,CASSEALLVAGYYEQYF,TGTGCCAGCAGTGAAGCGCTTCTGGTTGCAGGGTACTACGAGCAGTACTTC
TRBV5-1,TRBJ2-7,TRBD1,once,CASSLGQGLYEQYF,TGCGCCAGCAGCTTGGGACAGGGGCTCTACGAGCAGTACTTC
TRBV27,TRBJ2-1,TRBD2,.,CASSFGREAYNEQFF,TGTGCCAGCAGTTTTGGGCGGGAGGCTTACAATGAGCAGTTCTTC
TRBV9,TRBJ2-1,.,.,CASSVGSVSYNEQFF,TGTGCCAGCAGCGTAGGCAGCGTTTCCTACAATGAGCAGTTCTTC
TRBV18,TRBJ1-4,.,.,CASSVSRDGNEKLFF,TGTGCCAGCTCAGTCAGCCGGGACGGGAATGAAAAACTGTTTTTT
TRBV4-3,TRBJ1-1,TRBD1,once,CASSQGFRTGTNTEAFF,TGCGCCAGCAGCCAAGGATTCCGGACAGGTACTAACACTGAAGCTTTCTTT
TRBV30,TRBJ2-7,TRBD1,.,CAWSRDRGLYEQYF,TGTGCCTGGTCGAGGGACAGGGGGCTTTACGAGCAGTACTTC
TRBV28,TRBJ1-2,TRBD1,once,CASSLGQGIYGYTF,TGTGCCAGCAGTTTGGGACAGGGGATCTATGGCTACACCTTC
TRBV6-5,TRBJ1-2,.,.,CASSRVISDYGYTF,TGTGCCAGCAGTAGGGTCATTTCAGACTATGGCTACACCTTC
TRBV5-1,TRBJ2-7,TRBD2,.,CASSLDGSGSTYEQYF,TGCGCCAGCAGCTTGGATGGTAGCGGGAGTACCTACGAGCAGTACTTC
TRBV7-2,TRBJ1-2,TRBD1,once,CASSSRGGLGYTF,TGTGCCAGCAGCTCGCGAGGGGGCTTGGGCTACACCTTC
TRBV28,TRBJ2-2,.,.,CASSPFNRPSWTGELFF,TGTGCCAGCAGTCCGTTCAATAGACCCTCCTGGACCGGGGAGCTGTTTTTT
TRBV5-1,TRBJ2-1,.,.,CASSPGGVTSSYNEQFF,TGCGCCAGCAGCCCGGGGGGCGTCACGAGCTCCTACAATGAGCAGTTCTTC
TRBV5-4,TRBJ2-7,.,.,CASSLFQSSYEQYF,TGTGCCAGCAGCTTGTTTCAGAGCTCCTACGAGCAGTACTTC
TRBV4-3,TRBJ1-1,TRBD1,.,CASSQDRAPGSAFF,TGCGCCAGCAGCCAGGACAGGGCCCCCGGGTCGGCTTTCTTT
TRBV9,TRBJ2-1,TRBD2,.,CASSNSGSRVNEQFF,TGTGCCAGCAGCAATAGCGGGAGCAGGGTGAATGAGCAGTTCTTC
TRBV7-9,TRBJ2-3,TRBD2,.,CASSPASGRVTDTQYF,TGTGCCAGCAGCCCCGCTAGCGGGAGGGTCACAGATACGCAGTATTTT
TRBV18,TRBJ2-3,.,.,CASSPGLTDTQYF,TGTGCCAGCTCACCAGGGCTGACAGATACGCAGTATTTT
TRBV5-1,TRBJ2-1,TRBD2,.,CASSLEGGRVLNEQFF,TGCGCCAGCAGCTTGGAGGGCGGGAGGGTGCTCAATGAGCAGTTCTTC
TRBV4-1,TRBJ1-1,TRBD1,few,CASSQGHRGRTEAFF,TGCGCCAGCAGCCAAGGTCACAGGGGGCGGACTGAAGCTTTCTTT
TRBV18,TRBJ1-1,.,few,CASSLNQGSEAFF,TGTGCCAGCTCACTCAACCAGGGGTCTGAAGCTTTCTTT
TRBV11-3,TRBJ2-7,.,.,CASSPADSYEQYF,TGTGCCAGCAGCCCCGCGGACTCGTACGAGCAGTACTTC
TRBV29-1,TRBJ2-7,.,.,CSVEGSGNSPYEQYF,TGCAGCGTTGAAGGTTCGGGCAATTCTCCATACGAGCAGTACTTC
TRBV6-1,TRBJ2-5,.,.,CASRQLRTQTQYF,TGTGCCAGCAGACAGTTGAGGACCCAGACCCAGTACTTC
TRBV11-3,TRBJ2-3,.,.,CASSLGGGIATDTQYF,TGTGCCAGCAGCTTAGGTGGCGGGATAGCCACAGATACGCAGTATTTT
TRBV7-9,TRBJ1-5,TRBD1,.,CASSSDRDQPQHF,TGTGCCAGCAGCTCGGACAGGGATCAGCCCCAGCATTTT
TRBV6-6,TRBJ1-2,.,.,CASSRERHTTNYGYTF,TGTGCCAGCAGTAGGGAACGACATACCACTAACTATGGCTACACCTTC
TRBV5-1,TRBJ2-2,.,.,CASSPFQGQNTGELFF,TGCGCCAGCAGCCCCTTTCAAGGACAGAACACCGGGGAGCTGTTTTTT
TRBV7-9,TRBJ2-4,.,.,CASSQDGRLIAKNIQYF,TGTGCCAGCAGCCAAGACGGACGGCTAATAGCCAAAAACATTCAGTACTTC
TRBV5-1,TRBJ2-7,.,.,CASSSTGSVSYEQYF,TGCGCCAGCAGCTCGACGGGCAGCGTCTCCTACGAGCAGTACTTC
TRBV6-5,TRBJ1-5,TRBD1,.,CASRGQGSGQPQHF,TGTGCCAGCAGAGGACAGGGTTCGGGTCAGCCCCAGCATTTT
TRBV6-1,TRBJ2-7,TRBD1,.,CATITRDRGFNEQYF,TGTGCCACCATCACCCGGGACAGGGGTTTTAACGAGCAGTACTTC
TRBV18,TRBJ2-1,.,.,CASSPGPSSYNEQFF,TGTGCCAGCTCACCAGGCCCCAGCTCCTACAATGAGCAGTTCTTC
TRBV4-2,TRBJ2-7,.,.,CASSQDGGGVTYEQYF,TGTGCCAGCAGCCAAGATGGGGGCGGGGTAACCTACGAGCAGTACTTC
TRBV5-1,TRBJ2-7,.,.,CASSGGGSIGSYEQYF,TGCGCCAGCAGCGGCGGTGGCAGCATTGGCTCCTACGAGCAGTACTTC
TRBV20-1,TRBJ1-4,TRBD1,.,CSSQGARLFF,TGCAGTTCCCAGGGGGCGCGACTGTTTTTT
TRBV7-9,TRBJ1-3,.,.,CASSLAGRGANTIYF,TGTGCCAGCAGCTTAGCTGGCAGGGGAGCAAACACCATATATTTT
TRBV7-3,TRBJ2-1,TRBD1,.,CASSLGRTGYNEQFF,TGTGCCAGCAGCTTAGGCAGGACAGGTTACAATGAGCAGTTCTTC
TRBV28,TRBJ1-1,TRBD1,.,CASSRPDRGGLGAFF,TGTGCCAGCAGTCGCCCGGACAGGGGGGGTTTAGGAGCTTTCTTT
TRBV7-8,TRBJ2-2,.,.,CASSLLLGVPTGELFF,TGTGCCAGCAGCTTATTGTTAGGGGTACCCACCGGGGAGCTGTTTTTT